The sequence of this TCR beta chain was determined in a study of blood T cells in healthy people across ages. Comments on this clonotype: Its antigen is as yet unknown.

With a J-beta primer mix and a sample-barcoded 5' primer, a second PCR ran roughly 6 to 11 cycles. A template-switch adaptor containing 12 random nucleotides labeled each cDNA molecule. TCRdb ran MiXCR on the 5' RACE reads and lists one entry per CDR3 protein. The sample holds about 1,500,000 distinct CDR3 sequences, roughly 28% seen once. Study results and caveats: Strong correlation linked observed beta diversity and percent naive T cells.

CDR1 and CDR2 (germline): MNHEY, SVGAGI. This CDR3 comprises 16 residues. The chain joins TRBV6-5 to TRBJ2-1; possibly TRBD1 for D (6 bases). The end of the DNA is better explained by TRBJ2-7, so the J call may be wrong. Input material: blood. The sequence was collected from a woman under 40 in good health. As DNA, the CDR3 is TGTGCCAGCAGTTACTCTGGGACATCGTCCTACAATGAGCAGTACTTC. Its translation is CASSYSGTSSYNEQYF.